The sequence of this T cell receptor (beta chain) was determined in a study of CD8 T cells in Susac syndrome. General study points: The authors found no clonal expansion in Susac syndrome CD4+ T cell repertoires.

For this clonotype: What it recognizes is unknown.

The authors sequenced TCR beta from blood CD8+ and CD4+ T cells. The CD8+ and CD4+ T cells were negatively isolated, with the TEMRA cells enriched by FACS. RNA, at about 0.45 to 1 ug, was reverse transcribed with random hexamers. MiXCR was run by TCRdb on the immunoSEQ multiplex PCR reads, yielding one entry per CDR3 protein. Among 150,000 to 200,000 distinct CDR3 sequences listed, around 94% were seen once. The V and J ends lost 1 base and 3 bases, in that order; junction bases with no gene match: 4. CDR1 is MGHDK and CDR2 is SYGVNS in the germline V gene. The CDR3 runs 16 residues. The rearrangement links TRBV25-1 to TRBJ2-1; 9 bases are a match to TRBD2. Material: CD4+ T cells from PBMCs. The clonotype originates from a human donor with Susac syndrome. The CDR3 DNA reads as TGTGCCAGCAGTGAATTGGCTAGCGGGGACTACAATGAGCAGTTCTTC. Encoded protein: CASSELASGDYNEQFF.